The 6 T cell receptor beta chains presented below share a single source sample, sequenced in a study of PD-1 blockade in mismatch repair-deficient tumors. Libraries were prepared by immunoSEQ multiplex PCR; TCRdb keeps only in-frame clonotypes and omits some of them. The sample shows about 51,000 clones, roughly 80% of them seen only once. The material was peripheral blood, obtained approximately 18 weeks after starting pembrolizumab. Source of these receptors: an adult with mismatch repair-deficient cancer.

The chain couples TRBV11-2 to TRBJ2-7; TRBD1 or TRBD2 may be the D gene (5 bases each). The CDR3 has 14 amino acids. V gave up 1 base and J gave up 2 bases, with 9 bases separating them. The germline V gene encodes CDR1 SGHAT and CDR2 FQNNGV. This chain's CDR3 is CASSLVRDPYEQYF. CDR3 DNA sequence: TGTGCCAGCAGCTTAGTCAGGGACCCCTACGAGCAGTACTTC.

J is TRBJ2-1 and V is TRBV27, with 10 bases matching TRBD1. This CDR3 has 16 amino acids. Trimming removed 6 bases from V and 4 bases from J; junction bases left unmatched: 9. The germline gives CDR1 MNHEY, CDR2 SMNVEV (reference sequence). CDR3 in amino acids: CASSQNSGQGYNEQFF. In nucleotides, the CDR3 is TGTGCCAGCAGCCAAAATTCGGGACAGGGGTACAATGAGCAGTTCTTC.

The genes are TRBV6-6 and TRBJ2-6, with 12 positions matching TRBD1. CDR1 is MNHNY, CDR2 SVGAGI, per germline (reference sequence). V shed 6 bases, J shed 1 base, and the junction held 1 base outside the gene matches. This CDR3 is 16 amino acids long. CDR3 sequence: CASRGQGASGANVLTF. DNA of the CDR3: TGTGCCAGCAGGGGACAGGGGGCATCTGGGGCCAACGTCCTGACTTTC.

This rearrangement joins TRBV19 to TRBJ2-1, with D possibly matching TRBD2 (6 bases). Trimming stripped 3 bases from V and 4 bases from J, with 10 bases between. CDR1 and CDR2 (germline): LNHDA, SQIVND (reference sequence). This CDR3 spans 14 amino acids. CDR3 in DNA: TGTGCCAGTAGTATCGGGCGGGATTACAATGAGCAGTTCTTC. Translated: CASSIGRDYNEQFF.

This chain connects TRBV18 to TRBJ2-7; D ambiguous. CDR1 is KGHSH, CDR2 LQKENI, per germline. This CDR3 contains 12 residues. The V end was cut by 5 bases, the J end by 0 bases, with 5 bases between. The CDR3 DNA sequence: TGTGCCAGCTCAACAATCTCCTACGAGCAGTACTTC. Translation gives CASSTISYEQYF.

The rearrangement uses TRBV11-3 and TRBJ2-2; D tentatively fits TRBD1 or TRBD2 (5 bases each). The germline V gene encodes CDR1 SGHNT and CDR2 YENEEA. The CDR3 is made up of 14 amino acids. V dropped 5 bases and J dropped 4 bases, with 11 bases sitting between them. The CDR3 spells CASSRGRSTGELFF. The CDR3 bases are TGTGCCAGCAGCCGGGGACGGAGCACCGGGGAGCTGTTTTTT.